This T cell receptor (beta chain) was sequenced during a study of cytomegalovirus exposure and HLA in healthy donors. Generated by immunoSEQ multiplex PCR, the TCRdb table keeps only in-frame clones and is missing some. The sample includes over 150,000 clones, roughly nine tenths of them seen just once. The CDR3 totals 14 residues. Trimming shortened V by 3 bases and J by 3 bases, and 11 bases separated the two germline ends. Germline V CDR1 and CDR2: LNHDA, SQIVND (reference sequence). The TCR sequence derives from a woman under 30 in good health and CMV-seropositive. The source material was PBMCs. The V gene is TRBV19, the J gene TRBJ1-2; no clear D gene. The DNA for the CDR3 is TGTGCCAGTAGTATCGCGGGAGGGTACTATGGCTACACCTTC. It yields the protein CASSIAGGYYGYTF. Filled out from reference TRBV19 and TRBJ1-2, the complete variable domain reads DGGITQSPKYLFRKEGQNVTLSCEQNLNHDAMYWYRQDPGQGLRLIYYSQIVNDFQKGDIAEGYSVSREKKESFPLTVTSAQKNPTAFYLCASSIAGGYYGYTFGSGTRLTVV.